This T cell receptor beta chain was recorded in a study of early T cells in non-severe SARS-CoV-2 infection. TCRdb re-analysed the 5' RACE reads in MiXCR, keeping a single row per CDR3 protein. The sample contains about 80,000 distinct CDR3 sequences, 15% to 20% of which appear only once. Germline CDR1 and CDR2: KGHSH and LQKENI. The CDR3 is 15 amino acids. With 3 bases removed from V and 2 bases from J, the gap between germline ends came to 11 bases. This clonotype was seen a few times. V and J are TRBV18 and TRBJ1-5; D not certain. The sample consisted of whole blood. The sequence came from an adult who was a healthcare worker with PCR-confirmed SARS-CoV-2 infection or an uninfected control (not recorded which). CDR3 region: CASSPEVSGNQPQHF. Written as DNA, the CDR3 is TGTGCCAGCTCACCTGAAGTGTCCGGCAATCAGCCCCAGCATTTT.